The entry below describes one T cell receptor (beta chain). Stated time point: at least 347 days after estimated infection, following spontaneous clearance. Hepatitis C virus-specific T cells were sequenced directly ex vivo without in vitro expansion. The data were obtained in a study of CD8 T cells in acute hepatitis C reinfection. General study findings and limits: TRBV04 and TRBV06 were preferentially used in all groups, not explained by naive pool overrepresentation.

Libraries were prepared by immunoSEQ multiplex PCR; TCRdb keeps only in-frame clonotypes and omits some of them. The sample lists 2,500 to 3,000 clones, about 70% occurring once. Between the trimmed V and J ends, which lost 8 bases and 8 bases, there was a span of 21 bases. From germline, CDR1 is GTSNPN and CDR2 SVGIG (reference sequence). There are 13 residues in the CDR3. The gene calls are TRBV30 and TRBJ1-2, with D possibly being TRBD1 (5 bases). The clonotype comes from a man aged 40-55 years who spontaneously cleared hepatitis C infection. The specimen comprised HCV NS3-1073 tetramer-sorted CD8+ T cells from PBMCs, sampled at follow-up. CDR3 sequence reads: CASPVRGLRGYTF. CDR3 nucleotide sequence: TGTGCCAGTCCAGTGAGGGGCCTCCGGGGCTACACCTTC.